A single sample gave rise to the 17 T cell receptor beta chains below, sequenced in a study of graft-versus-host responses after intestinal transplantation. Only in-frame clones appear in the TCRdb table, and some are missing; sequencing was by immunoSEQ multiplex PCR. The sample lists approximately 9,600 clones; roughly 90% were seen once. Processing was applied to graft tissue in order to liberate intraepithelial and lamina propria lymphocytes. The sequenced sample was ileum tissue, obtained around 24 months after intestinal transplantation. These receptors were taken from a human patient who received an intestinal transplant, so some T cells may come from the graft donor.

This chain connects TRBV5-4 to TRBJ2-7; 7 bases are a match to TRBD1. Trimming cost V 4 bases and J 2 bases; bases outside gene matches: 12. Germline CDR1 is SGHNT and CDR2 is YYREEE (reference sequence). The CDR3 contains 16 residues. CDR3 DNA sequence: TGTGCCAGCAGCCACCCGTTCGGGGACAGAACCTACGAGCAGTACTTC. Its translation: CASSHPFGDRTYEQYF.

The rearrangement joins TRBV4-2 to TRBJ2-7; 11 bases are a match to TRBD2. Germline-derived CDR1 and CDR2 are LGHNA and YNFKEQ. Losses at the gene ends were 6 bases for V and 2 bases for J; bases not matched to a gene: 3. CDR3 length: 14 amino acids. The CDR3 region is CASSLAGGAYEQYF. CDR3 nucleotide sequence: TGTGCCAGCAGTTTAGCGGGAGGGGCCTACGAGCAGTACTTC.

The chain recombines TRBV5-1 with TRBJ2-7, with 10 positions matching TRBD2. Germline trimming cut 6 bases from V and 6 bases from J; bases unmatched to any gene: 6. Germline V gene data show CDR1 as SGHRS and CDR2 as YFSETQ. CDR3 size: 13 residues. The CDR3 region is CASKAGGPGEQYF. For the CDR3, the DNA is TGCGCCAGCAAAGCGGGAGGGCCGGGCGAGCAGTACTTC.

V is TRBV28 and J is TRBJ2-1; 8 bases match TRBD2. Per the germline V gene, CDR1 is MDHEN and CDR2 is SYDVKM. CDR3 length: 17 amino acids. V lost 3 bases, J lost 2 bases, and 9 bases stayed unmatched. The DNA for the CDR3 is TGTGCCAGCAGTTTTCAACCCGGACTAGCCGCCTACAATGAGCAGTTCTTC. It specifies CASSFQPGLAAYNEQFF. Full variable domain (missing parts from reference TRBV28 and TRBJ2-1): DVKVTQSSRYLVKRTGEKVFLECVQDMDHENMFWYRQDPGLGLRLIYFSYDVKMKEKGDIPEGYSVSREKKERFSLILESASTNQTSMYLCASSFQPGLAAYNEQFFGPGTRLTVL.

CDR3 region: CASRDGTGVVVQYF. Written as DNA, the CDR3 is TGCGCCAGCAGAGACGGGACAGGGGTCGTAGTCCAGTACTTC. The chain couples TRBV10-2 to TRBJ2-5, with 10 bases that match TRBD1. The CDR3 totals 14 residues. J was trimmed by 10 bases and V by 6 bases; bases with no gene match: 11. Germline assignment: CDR1 WSHSY and CDR2 SAAADI.

This chain connects TRBV12-5 to TRBJ2-2; no firm D call. The CDR3 has 16 amino acids. Germline CDR1 and CDR2: LGHNT and FRNRAP. Trimming took 2 bases from V and 6 from J, leaving 16 bases between them. The CDR3 reads CASGLRIFGRAGELFF. The CDR3 region has the DNA TGTGCTAGTGGTTTGAGAATCTTTGGTAGGGCCGGGGAGCTGTTTTTT.

The chain employs TRBV5-6 and TRBJ2-7; TRBD2 matches at 8 bases. The germline CDR1 and CDR2 sequences are SGHDT and YYEEEE. V gave up 4 bases and J gave up 3 bases; unmatched junction bases: 6. This CDR3 spans 14 amino acids. CDR3 protein: CASSGYGTSYEQYF. The CDR3 DNA sequence: TGTGCCAGCAGCGGTTACGGGACTAGCTACGAGCAGTACTTC.

The gene calls are TRBV7-2 and TRBJ2-3; 12 positions agree with TRBD2. The V segment lost 10 bases and the J segment 1 base; nucleotides outside the gene matches: 6. Looked up from germline, CDR1 is SGHTA and CDR2 is FQGNSA. The length of the CDR3 is 15 residues. CDR3 in DNA: TGTGCCACCGAGGCTAGCGGGGGGGGCACAGATACGCAGTATTTT. Translating gives CATEASGGGTDTQYF.

The chain links TRBV18 to TRBJ2-3; unclear D gene. The CDR3 is 11 amino acids. Germline assignment: CDR1 KGHSH and CDR2 LQKENI. Trimming cost V 6 bases and J 6 bases, with 7 bases left between them. The CDR3 reads CASSFRDTQYF. The DNA for the CDR3 is TGTGCCAGCTCCTTTCGGGATACGCAGTATTTT. Drawing the rest from reference TRBV18 and TRBJ2-3, the complete variable domain is NAGVMQNPRHLVRRRGQEARLRCSPMKGHSHVYWYRQLPEEGLKFMVYLQKENIIDESGMPKERFSAEFPKEGPSILRIQQVVRGDSAAYFCASSFRDTQYFGPGTRLTVL.

CDR3: CASSPDRAGNTIYF. CDR3 DNA sequence: TGTGCCAGCAGCCCCGACAGGGCTGGAAACACCATATATTTT. This sequence joins TRBV5-5 and TRBJ1-3, with 7 bases aligning to TRBD1. Germline V gene sequence: CDR1 SGHKS, CDR2 YYEKEE (reference sequence). CDR3 size: 14 residues. The J segment lost 2 bases and the V segment lost 4 bases, leaving 3 bases of the junction unmatched.

The chain has TRBV27 and TRBJ2-5; D not certain. This CDR3 has 14 amino acids. V shed 0 bases and J shed 3 bases, with 8 bases lying between them. Germline loops: CDR1 MNHEY, CDR2 SMNVEV (reference sequence). In DNA, the CDR3 is TGTGCCAGCAGTTTATCGGGTCCGAAAGAGACCCAGTACTTC. This translates into CASSLSGPKETQYF.

This clone showed up just once. The chain combines TRBV2 with TRBJ1-6; D unresolved. Trimming took 7 bases from V and 2 from J, leaving 12 bases between them. This CDR3 is 15 amino acids long. From germline, CDR1 is SNHLY and CDR2 FYNNEI. The CDR3 region is CASTPEVPYNSPLHF. The CDR3 DNA is TGTGCCAGCACCCCCGAAGTCCCCTATAATTCACCCCTCCACTTT.

The genes are TRBV6-1 and TRBJ2-1; 12 bases are shared with TRBD2. The CDR3 loop spans 15 amino acids. The junction had 2 bases not matched to a gene; V was cut back by 4 bases and J by 4 bases. CDR1 is MNHNS, CDR2 SASEGT, per germline. CDR3 sequence reads: CASSGTSGDYNEQFF. In DNA, the CDR3 is TGTGCCAGCAGTGGGACTAGCGGGGATTACAATGAGCAGTTCTTC.

This chain joins TRBV5-6 and TRBJ1-5; 7 nucleotides line up with TRBD1. Germline-derived CDR1 and CDR2 are SGHDT and YYEEEE. Unmatched junction bases numbered 5, after V lost 0 bases and J lost 11 bases. The CDR3 is made up of 13 amino acids. This CDR3 is CASSLANTGAQHF. Written as DNA, the CDR3 is TGTGCCAGCAGCTTGGCGAACACAGGGGCCCAGCATTTT.

The chain couples TRBV9 to TRBJ2-1; 11 positions agree with TRBD2. The trim removed 5 bases at V and 5 bases at J, leaving 3 bases unmatched. Germline CDR1 and CDR2: SGDLS and YYNGEE. CDR3 length: 14 residues. The CDR3 sequence: CASRRTSGHNEQFF. The CDR3 nucleotides are TGTGCCAGCAGACGGACTAGCGGGCACAATGAGCAGTTCTTC.

The J gene is TRBJ2-7, the V gene TRBV13, with D unclear. Germline CDR1 PRHDT, CDR2 FYEKMQ (reference sequence). V gave up 5 bases and J gave up 3 bases, with 17 bases separating them. This CDR3 comprises 15 residues. The CDR3: CASSPPAAESYEQYF. For the CDR3, the DNA is TGTGCCAGCAGCCCCCCGGCCGCCGAGAGCTACGAGCAGTACTTC.

The CDR3 reads CASSKRGAGNEKLFF. CDR3 coding DNA: TGTGCCAGCAGCAAAAGGGGGGCCGGGAATGAAAAACTGTTTTTT. The J gene is TRBJ1-4, the V gene TRBV21-1. TRBV21-1 is marked as a pseudogene. The CDR3 has 15 amino acids.